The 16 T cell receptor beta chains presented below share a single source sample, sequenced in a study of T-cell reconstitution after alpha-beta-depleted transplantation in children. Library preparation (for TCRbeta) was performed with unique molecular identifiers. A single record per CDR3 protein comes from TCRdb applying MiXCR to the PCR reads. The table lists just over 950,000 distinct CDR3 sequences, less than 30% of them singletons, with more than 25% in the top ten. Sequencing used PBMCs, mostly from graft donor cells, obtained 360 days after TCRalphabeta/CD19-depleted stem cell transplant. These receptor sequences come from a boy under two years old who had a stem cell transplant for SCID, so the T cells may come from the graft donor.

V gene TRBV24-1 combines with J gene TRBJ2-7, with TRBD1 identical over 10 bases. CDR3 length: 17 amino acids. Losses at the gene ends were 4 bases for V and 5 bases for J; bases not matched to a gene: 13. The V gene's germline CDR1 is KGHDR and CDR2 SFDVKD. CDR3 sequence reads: CATSDFNLDRGTDEQYF. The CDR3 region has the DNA TGTGCCACCAGTGACTTTAACCTGGACAGGGGGACGGACGAGCAGTACTTC.

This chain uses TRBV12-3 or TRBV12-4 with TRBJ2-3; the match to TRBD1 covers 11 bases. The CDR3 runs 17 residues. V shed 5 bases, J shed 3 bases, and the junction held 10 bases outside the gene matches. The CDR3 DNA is TGTGCCAGCAGTCCGCCCTGGACAGGGGGCGAAACAGATACGCAGTATTTT. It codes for CASSPPWTGGETDTQYF.

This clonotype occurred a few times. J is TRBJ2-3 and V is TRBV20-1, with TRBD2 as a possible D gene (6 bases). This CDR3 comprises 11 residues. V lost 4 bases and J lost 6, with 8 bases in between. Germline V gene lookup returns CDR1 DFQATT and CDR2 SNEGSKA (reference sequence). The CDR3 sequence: CSAKGLDTQYF. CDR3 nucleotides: TGCAGTGCTAAGGGACTGGATACGCAGTATTTT.

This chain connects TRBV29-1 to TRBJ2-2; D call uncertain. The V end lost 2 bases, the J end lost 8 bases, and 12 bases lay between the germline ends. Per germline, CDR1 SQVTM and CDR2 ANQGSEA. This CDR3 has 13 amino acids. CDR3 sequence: CSVESRLAGELFF. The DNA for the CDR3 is TGCAGCGTTGAAAGCAGGTTGGCGGGGGAGCTGTTTTTT.

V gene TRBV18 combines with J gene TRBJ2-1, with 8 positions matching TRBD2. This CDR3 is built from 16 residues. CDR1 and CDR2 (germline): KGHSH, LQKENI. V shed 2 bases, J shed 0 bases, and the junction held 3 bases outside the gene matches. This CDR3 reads CASSPRRGVSYNEQFF. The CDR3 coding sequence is TGTGCCAGCTCACCAAGGCGGGGGGTCTCCTACAATGAGCAGTTCTTC.

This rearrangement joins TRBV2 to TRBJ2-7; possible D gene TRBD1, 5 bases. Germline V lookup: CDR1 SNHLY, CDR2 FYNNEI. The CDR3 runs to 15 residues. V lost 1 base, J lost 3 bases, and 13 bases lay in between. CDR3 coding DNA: TGTGCCAGCAGTGAAGATTCTCCAGGGATCTACGAGCAGTACTTC. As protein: CASSEDSPGIYEQYF.

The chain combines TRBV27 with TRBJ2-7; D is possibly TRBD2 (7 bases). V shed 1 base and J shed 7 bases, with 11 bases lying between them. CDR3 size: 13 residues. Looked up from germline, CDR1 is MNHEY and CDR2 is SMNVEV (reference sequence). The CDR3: CASSLYREGEQYF. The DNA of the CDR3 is TGTGCCAGCAGTTTATACAGGGAGGGAGAGCAGTACTTC.

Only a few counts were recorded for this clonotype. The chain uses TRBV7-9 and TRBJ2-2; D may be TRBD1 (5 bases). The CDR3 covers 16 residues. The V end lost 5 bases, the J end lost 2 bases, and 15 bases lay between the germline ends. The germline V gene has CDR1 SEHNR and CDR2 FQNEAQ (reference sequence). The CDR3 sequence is CASSATAQVNTGELFF. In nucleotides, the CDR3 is TGTGCCAGCAGCGCGACGGCACAGGTTAACACCGGGGAGCTGTTTTTT.

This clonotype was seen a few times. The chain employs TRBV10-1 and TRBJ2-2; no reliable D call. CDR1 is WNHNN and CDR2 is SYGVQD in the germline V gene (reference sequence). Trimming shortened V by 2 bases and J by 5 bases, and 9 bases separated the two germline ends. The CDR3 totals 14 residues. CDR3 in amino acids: CASSEGSKTGELFF. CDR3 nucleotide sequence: TGCGCCAGCAGTGAGGGTAGCAAGACCGGGGAGCTGTTTTTT.

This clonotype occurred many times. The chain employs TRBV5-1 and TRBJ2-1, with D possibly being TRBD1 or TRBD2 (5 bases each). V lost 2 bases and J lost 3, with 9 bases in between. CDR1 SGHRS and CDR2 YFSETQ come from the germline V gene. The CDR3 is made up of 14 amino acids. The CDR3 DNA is TGCGCCAGCAGCTTCGGGACGATCTACAATGAGCAGTTCTTC. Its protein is CASSFGTIYNEQFF.

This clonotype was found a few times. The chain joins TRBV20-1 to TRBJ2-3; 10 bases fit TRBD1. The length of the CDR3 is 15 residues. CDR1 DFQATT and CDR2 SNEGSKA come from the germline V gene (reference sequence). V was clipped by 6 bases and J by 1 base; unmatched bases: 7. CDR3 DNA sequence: TGCAGTGCCTCGACAGGGGGCTGGGGCACAGATACGCAGTATTTT. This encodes CSASTGGWGTDTQYF.

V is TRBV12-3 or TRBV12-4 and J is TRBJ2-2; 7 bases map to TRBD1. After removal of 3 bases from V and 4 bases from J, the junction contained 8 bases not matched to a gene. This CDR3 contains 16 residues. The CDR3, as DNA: TGTGCCAGCAGTTTGTTCTCCAAGGGGGCCACCGGGGAGCTGTTTTTT. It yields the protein CASSLFSKGATGELFF.

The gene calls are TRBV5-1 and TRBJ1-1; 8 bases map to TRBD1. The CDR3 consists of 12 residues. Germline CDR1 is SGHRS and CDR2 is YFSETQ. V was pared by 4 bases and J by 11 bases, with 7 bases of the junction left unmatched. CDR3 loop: CASSAGQVGAFF. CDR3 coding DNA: TGCGCCAGCAGCGCGGGACAGGTTGGGGCTTTCTTT. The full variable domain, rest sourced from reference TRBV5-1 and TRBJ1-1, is KAGVTQTPRYLIKTRGQQVTLSCSPISGHRSVSWYQQTPGQGLQFLFEYFSETQRNKGNFPGRFSGRQFSNSRSEMNVSTLELGDSALYLCASSAGQVGAFFGQGTRLTVV.

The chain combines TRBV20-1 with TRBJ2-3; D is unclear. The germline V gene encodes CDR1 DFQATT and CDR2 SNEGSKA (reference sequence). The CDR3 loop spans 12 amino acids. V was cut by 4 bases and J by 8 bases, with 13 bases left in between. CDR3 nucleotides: TGCAGTGCTACCCAACTACCCTCTACGCAGTATTTT. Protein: CSATQLPSTQYF.

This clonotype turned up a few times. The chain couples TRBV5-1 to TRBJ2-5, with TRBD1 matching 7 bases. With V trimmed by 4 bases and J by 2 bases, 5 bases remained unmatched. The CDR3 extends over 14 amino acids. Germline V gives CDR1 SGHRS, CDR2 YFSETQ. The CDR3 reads CASSPRDRQETQYF. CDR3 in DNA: TGCGCCAGCAGCCCTCGGGACAGACAAGAGACCCAGTACTTC.

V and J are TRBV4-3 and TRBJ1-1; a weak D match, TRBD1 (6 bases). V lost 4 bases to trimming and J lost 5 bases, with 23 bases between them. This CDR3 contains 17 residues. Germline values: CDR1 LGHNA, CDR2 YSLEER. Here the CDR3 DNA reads TGCGCCAGCAGCCCGACCCTCTACAGGGAAGGGAGGACTGAAGCTTTCTTT. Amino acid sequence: CASSPTLYREGRTEAFF.